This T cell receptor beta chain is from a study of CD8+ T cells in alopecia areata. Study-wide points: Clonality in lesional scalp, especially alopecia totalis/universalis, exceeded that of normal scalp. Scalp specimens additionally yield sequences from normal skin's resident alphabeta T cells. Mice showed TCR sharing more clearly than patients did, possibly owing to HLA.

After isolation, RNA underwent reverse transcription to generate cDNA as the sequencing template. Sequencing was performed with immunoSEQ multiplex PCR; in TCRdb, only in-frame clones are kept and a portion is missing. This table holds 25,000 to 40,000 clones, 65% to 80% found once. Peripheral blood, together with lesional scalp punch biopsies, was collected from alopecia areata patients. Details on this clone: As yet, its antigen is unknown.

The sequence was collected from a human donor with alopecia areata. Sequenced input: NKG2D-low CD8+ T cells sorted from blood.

The CDR3 is CSVEEGRGAHYNEQFF. CDR3 DNA: TGCAGCGTTGAAGAGGGGCGAGGGGCTCACTACAATGAGCAGTTCTTC. The chain links TRBV29-1 to TRBJ2-1, with D perhaps assigned TRBD1 or TRBD2 (5 bases each). Germline CDR1 reads SQVTM; CDR2 reads ANQGSEA. V shed 0 bases and J shed 3 bases, with 15 bases lying between them. The CDR3 consists of 16 residues.